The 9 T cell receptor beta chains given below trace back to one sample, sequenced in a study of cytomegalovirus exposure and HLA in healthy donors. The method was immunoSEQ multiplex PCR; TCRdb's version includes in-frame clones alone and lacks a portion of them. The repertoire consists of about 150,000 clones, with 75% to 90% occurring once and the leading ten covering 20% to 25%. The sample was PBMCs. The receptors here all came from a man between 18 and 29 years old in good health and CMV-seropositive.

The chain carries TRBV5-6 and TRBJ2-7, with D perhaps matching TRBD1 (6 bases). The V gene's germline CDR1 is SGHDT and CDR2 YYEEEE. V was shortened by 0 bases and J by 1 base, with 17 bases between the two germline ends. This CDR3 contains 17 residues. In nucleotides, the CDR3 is TGTGCCAGCAGCTTGGAGGGGTTGGGCAGGGGATCCTACGAGCAGTACTTC. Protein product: CASSLEGLGRGSYEQYF.

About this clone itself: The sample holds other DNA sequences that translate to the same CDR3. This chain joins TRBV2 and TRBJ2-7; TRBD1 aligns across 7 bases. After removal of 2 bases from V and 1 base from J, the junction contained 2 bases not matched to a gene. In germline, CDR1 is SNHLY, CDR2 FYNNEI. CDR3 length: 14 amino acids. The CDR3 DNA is TGTGCCAGCAGTGAAAGGGGGCCTTCCTACGAGCAGTACTTC. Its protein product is CASSERGPSYEQYF.

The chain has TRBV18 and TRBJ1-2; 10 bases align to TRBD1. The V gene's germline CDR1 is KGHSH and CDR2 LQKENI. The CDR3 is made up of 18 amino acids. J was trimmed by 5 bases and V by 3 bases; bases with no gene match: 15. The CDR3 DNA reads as TGTGCCAGCTCACCGGGACAGGGGCGCAGGGCTACGGGATATGGCTACACCTTC. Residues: CASSPGQGRRATGYGYTF.

DNA of the CDR3: TGTGCCAGCAGCCAGGGGTCCGGGGAGCTGTTTTTT. Residues: CASSQGSGELFF. The V and J genes are TRBV11-3 and TRBJ2-2; D perhaps matches TRBD1 (6 bases). V was shortened by 5 bases and J by 6 bases, with 7 bases between the two germline ends. The V gene's germline CDR1 is SGHNT and CDR2 YENEEA. This CDR3 is 12 amino acids long. Based on the CDR3 plus reference TRBV11-3 and TRBJ2-2, the full variable domain is EAGVVQSPRYKIIEKKQPVAFWCNPISGHNTLYWYLQNLGQGPELLIRYENEEAVDDSQLPKDRFSAERLKGVDSTLKIQPAELGDSAVYLCASSQGSGELFFGEGSRLTVL.

CDR3 loop: CASSPRRGADTQYF. The CDR3 nucleotides read TGCGCCAGCAGCCCCAGGCGGGGCGCAGATACGCAGTATTTT. The chain carries TRBV5-1 and TRBJ2-3; perhaps TRBD2 as D (6 bases). Trimming removed 4 bases at V and 4 bases at J, with 13 bases between. Looked up from germline, CDR1 is SGHRS and CDR2 is YFSETQ. This CDR3 is built from 14 residues. Filled out from reference TRBV5-1 and TRBJ2-3, the complete variable domain reads KAGVTQTPRYLIKTRGQQVTLSCSPISGHRSVSWYQQTPGQGLQFLFEYFSETQRNKGNFPGRFSGRQFSNSRSEMNVSTLELGDSALYLCASSPRRGADTQYFGPGTRLTVL.

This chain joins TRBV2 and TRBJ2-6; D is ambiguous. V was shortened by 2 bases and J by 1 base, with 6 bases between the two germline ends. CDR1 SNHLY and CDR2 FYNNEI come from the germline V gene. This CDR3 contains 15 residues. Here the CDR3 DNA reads TGTGCCAGCAGTGAACAGGTATCTGGGGCCAACGTCCTGACTTTC. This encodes CASSEQVSGANVLTF.

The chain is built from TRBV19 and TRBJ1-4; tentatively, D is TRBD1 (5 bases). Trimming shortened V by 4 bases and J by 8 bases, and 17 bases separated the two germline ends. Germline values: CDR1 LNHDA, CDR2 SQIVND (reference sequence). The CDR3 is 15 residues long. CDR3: CASSTWGGDGEKLFF. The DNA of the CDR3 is TGTGCCAGTAGTACTTGGGGCGGGGACGGGGAAAAACTGTTTTTT.

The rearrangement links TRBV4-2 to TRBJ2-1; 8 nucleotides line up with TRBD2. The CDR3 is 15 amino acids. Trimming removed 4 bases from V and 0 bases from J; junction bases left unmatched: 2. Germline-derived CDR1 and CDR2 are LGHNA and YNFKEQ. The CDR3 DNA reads TGTGCCAGCAGCCGGCGGGAGGACTCCTACAATGAGCAGTTCTTC. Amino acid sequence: CASSRREDSYNEQFF.

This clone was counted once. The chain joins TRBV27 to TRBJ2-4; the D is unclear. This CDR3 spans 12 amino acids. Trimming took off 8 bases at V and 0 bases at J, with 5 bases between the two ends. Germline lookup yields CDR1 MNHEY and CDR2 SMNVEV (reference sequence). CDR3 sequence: CASGLAKNIQYF. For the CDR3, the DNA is TGTGCCAGCGGGCTAGCCAAAAACATTCAGTACTTC.